A single sample gave rise to the 21 T cell receptor beta chains below, sequenced in a study of T-cell memory formation after mild COVID-19. Each CDR3 protein is one row after TCRdb ran MiXCR on the 5' RACE reads. Of some 450,000 distinct CDR3 sequences listed, 20% are singletons. Material: PBMCs or a T cell subset sorted from them (not recorded which). These receptors all stem from an adult woman who had mild COVID-19 (a few samples of this study predate the infection). Cell type and time point are not known.

The count of this clonotype is one. The rearrangement joins TRBV2 to TRBJ1-3, with a tentative D call TRBD1 (6 bases). The CDR3 has 12 residues. In germline, CDR1 is SNHLY, CDR2 FYNNEI. The germline V and J ends were trimmed by 11 bases and 6 bases, with 14 bases remaining between them. CDR3 nucleotide sequence: TGTGCCGCATTACTGGGGGCAAACACCATATATTTT. Its protein is CAALLGANTIYF.

The CDR3 loop reads CASSRAGQGNTEAFF. For the CDR3, the DNA is TGTGCCAGCAGCAGAGCGGGACAGGGGAACACTGAAGCTTTCTTT. This chain joins TRBV6-2 or TRBV6-3 and TRBJ1-1; 9 bases align to TRBD1. V dropped 6 bases and J dropped 1; count of bases not matched to a gene: 6. This CDR3 is built from 15 residues. Germline CDR1 and CDR2: MNHEY and SVGEGT.

This clonotype has more than one count but fewer than ten. This chain connects TRBV4-1 to TRBJ1-1, with 9 bases identical to TRBD1. The CDR3 extends over 15 amino acids. The germline V gene has CDR1 MGHRA and CDR2 YSYEKL. V shed 5 bases and J 3 bases; nucleotides not matched to a gene: 7. CDR3 region: CASSESWTGDTEAFF. Written as DNA, the CDR3 is TGCGCCAGCAGCGAAAGTTGGACAGGGGACACTGAAGCTTTCTTT.

This chain uses TRBV5-1 with TRBJ2-3; 12 nucleotides agree with TRBD2. J lost 2 bases, V lost 8 bases, and 6 bases had no gene match. There are 15 residues in the CDR3. Germline V gene data show CDR1 as SGHRS and CDR2 as YFSETQ. The CDR3 reads CASNRLAGDTDTQYF. The CDR3 DNA reads as TGCGCCAGTAATAGACTAGCGGGGGACACAGATACGCAGTATTTT.

The V call is TRBV20-1, the J call TRBJ2-1; 8 nucleotides match TRBD2. Germline V gene sequence: CDR1 DFQATT, CDR2 SNEGSKA (reference sequence). CDR3 length equals 14 residues. The V gene end was trimmed by 5 bases and the J gene end by 5 bases; junction bases not matched to a gene: 8. CDR3 sequence: CSALTGGANNEQFF. CDR3 DNA sequence: TGCAGTGCTTTAACGGGGGGGGCCAACAATGAGCAGTTCTTC.

A few counts support this clonotype. The chain combines TRBV7-6 with TRBJ2-2; possible D gene TRBD1, 6 bases. This CDR3 is built from 15 residues. CDR1 and CDR2 from the germline V gene are SGHVS and FNYEAQ. The V end was cut by 3 bases, the J end by 1 base, with 9 bases between. The CDR3 region is CASSFPRGNTGELFF. CDR3 DNA sequence: TGTGCCAGCAGCTTCCCCAGGGGGAACACCGGGGAGCTGTTTTTT.

This clonotype was seen a handful of times. The chain couples TRBV7-2 to TRBJ2-7; perhaps TRBD2 as D (6 bases). V was clipped by 6 bases and J by 2 bases, with 17 bases between them. There are 15 residues in the CDR3. Per the germline V gene, CDR1 is SGHTA and CDR2 is FQGNSA. The chain's CDR3 is CASRQGSGQAYEQYF. CDR3 coding DNA: TGTGCCAGCAGACAAGGTAGCGGACAAGCCTACGAGCAGTACTTC.

This clonotype has a handful of counts. The rearrangement uses TRBV12-3 or TRBV12-4 and TRBJ2-1; D gene unclear. V shed 4 bases and J shed 6 bases, with 16 bases lying between them. This CDR3 contains 15 residues. Here the CDR3 reads CASSYPSPSPNEQFF. The DNA for the CDR3 is TGTGCCAGCAGTTACCCCTCACCTAGTCCCAATGAGCAGTTCTTC.

The chain uses TRBV7-8 and TRBJ1-6; D gene ambiguous. From germline, CDR1 is SGHVS and CDR2 FQNEAQ. The V end lost 5 bases, the J end lost 10 bases, and 21 bases lay between the germline ends. There are 16 residues in the CDR3. CDR3 sequence reads: CASSPRPLPTGSPLHF. Here the CDR3 DNA reads TGTGCCAGCAGCCCCCGGCCCCTCCCGACGGGGTCACCCCTCCACTTT.

This clonotype was seen a handful of times. This chain links TRBV12-5 with TRBJ2-3; 7 nucleotides align to TRBD2. Unmatched junction bases numbered 6, after V lost 0 bases and J lost 0 bases. The V gene's germline CDR1 is LGHNT and CDR2 FRNRAP. This CDR3 spans 17 amino acids. The CDR3 coding sequence is TGTGCTAGTGGTTTGGTAGATCGAGCGGGAAGCACAGATACGCAGTATTTT. Protein: CASGLVDRAGSTDTQYF.

The chain couples TRBV27 to TRBJ2-7, with D tentatively TRBD2 (6 bases). The CDR3 runs to 12 residues. Germline-derived CDR1 and CDR2 are MNHEY and SMNVEV (reference sequence). V was cut by 3 bases and J by 9 bases, with 12 bases left in between. In nucleotides, the CDR3 is TGTGCCAGCAGTTTCGGCCGGGACTTGCAGTACTTC. Protein: CASSFGRDLQYF.

The rearrangement uses TRBV10-3 and TRBJ1-1; 8 bases are shared with TRBD1. Germline lookup yields CDR1 ENHRY and CDR2 SYGVKD. The V segment lost 6 bases and the J segment 5 bases; nucleotides outside the gene matches: 5. The CDR3 spans 13 residues. This CDR3 is CAIRTGAGTEAFF. The CDR3 nucleotides read TGTGCCATCAGGACAGGGGCGGGGACTGAAGCTTTCTTT.

This clonotype was recorded a few times. J is TRBJ2-1 and V is TRBV20-1, with 8 positions matching TRBD2. This CDR3 spans 14 amino acids. The V and J ends lost 5 bases and 2 bases, in that order; junction bases with no gene match: 5. Germline CDR1 reads DFQATT; CDR2 reads SNEGSKA (reference sequence). The CDR3: CSAALAATYNEQFF. CDR3 DNA: TGCAGTGCTGCACTAGCGGCAACCTACAATGAGCAGTTCTTC.

The V call is TRBV20-1, the J call TRBJ1-5; D remains unclear. Per germline, CDR1 DFQATT and CDR2 SNEGSKA (reference sequence). The CDR3 covers 15 residues. Trimming took off 2 bases at V and 3 bases at J, with 14 bases between the two ends. CDR3 in amino acids: CSARIPAAINQPQHF. In DNA, the CDR3 is TGCAGTGCTAGAATCCCGGCGGCTATCAATCAGCCCCAGCATTTT.

This clonotype has more than one count but fewer than ten. This chain links TRBV27 with TRBJ1-6; tentatively, D is TRBD1 (5 bases). Trimming removed 0 bases at V and 1 base at J, with 7 bases between. From germline, CDR1 is MNHEY and CDR2 SMNVEV (reference sequence). The CDR3 runs to 16 residues. CDR3 sequence (DNA): TGTGCCAGCAGTTTATCGGGGGGTTCCTATAATTCACCCCTCCACTTT. Residues: CASSLSGGSYNSPLHF.

V is TRBV4-1 and J is TRBJ2-3, with D perhaps matching TRBD1 (5 bases). Germline CDR1 MGHRA, CDR2 YSYEKL. Between the trimmed V and J ends, which lost 0 bases and 0 bases, there was a span of 10 bases. CDR3 length: 16 residues. The DNA of the CDR3 is TGCGCCAGCAGCCAAGATCAGGGCGGTAGCACAGATACGCAGTATTTT. Translation: CASSQDQGGSTDTQYF.

The chain is built from TRBV5-1 and TRBJ2-3, with TRBD2 as a possible D gene (5 bases). From germline, CDR1 is SGHRS and CDR2 YFSETQ. V shed 6 bases and J shed 5 bases, with 19 bases lying between them. CDR3 length equals 15 residues. The CDR3 DNA reads TGCGCCAGCATCCTCAGCGGAAAACTGGGAGATACGCAGTATTTT. It encodes CASILSGKLGDTQYF.

Only a few counts were recorded for this clonotype. The V gene is TRBV4-1, the J gene TRBJ1-1; the D is unclear. Germline values: CDR1 MGHRA, CDR2 YSYEKL. V lost 0 bases, J lost 0 bases, and 11 bases lay in between. CDR3 length equals 16 residues. As DNA, the CDR3 is TGCGCCAGCAGCCAAGATCGACTAATGATGAACACTGAAGCTTTCTTT. It yields the protein CASSQDRLMMNTEAFF.

V gene TRBV6-1 combines with J gene TRBJ1-4; D perhaps matches TRBD1 (6 bases). V lost 6 bases to trimming and J lost 5 bases, with 16 bases between them. The germline V gene encodes CDR1 MNHNS and CDR2 SASEGT. This CDR3 is 15 amino acids long. The CDR3 is CASSPDRRANEKLFF. In nucleotides, the CDR3 is TGTGCCAGCAGCCCTGACAGGAGAGCAAATGAAAAACTGTTTTTT.

The rearrangement uses TRBV7-8 and TRBJ2-3; D perhaps matches TRBD1 (6 bases). The germline gives CDR1 SGHVS, CDR2 FQNEAQ. This CDR3 has 15 residues. The V end was cut by 0 bases, the J end by 5 bases, with 12 bases between. The CDR3 DNA sequence: TGTGCCAGCAGCTTAGCAGCGGACAGTTTAGATACGCAGTATTTT. Translation: CASSLAADSLDTQYF. Together with reference TRBV7-8 and TRBJ2-3, the CDR3 gives the full variable domain: GAGVSQSPRYKVAKRGQDVALRCDPISGHVSLFWYQQALGQGPEFLTYFQNEAQLDKSGLPSDRFFAERPEGSVSTLKIQRTQQEDSAVYLCASSLAADSLDTQYFGPGTRLTVL.

The genes are TRBV7-2 and TRBJ1-2; D is undetermined. Germline-derived CDR1 and CDR2 are SGHTA and FQGNSA. This CDR3 region has 16 residues. The germline V and J ends were trimmed by 1 base and 3 bases, with 15 bases remaining between them. CDR3 loop: CASSLVGGLLDYGYTF. In DNA, the CDR3 is TGTGCCAGCAGCTTAGTCGGCGGGCTCCTCGACTATGGCTACACCTTC.